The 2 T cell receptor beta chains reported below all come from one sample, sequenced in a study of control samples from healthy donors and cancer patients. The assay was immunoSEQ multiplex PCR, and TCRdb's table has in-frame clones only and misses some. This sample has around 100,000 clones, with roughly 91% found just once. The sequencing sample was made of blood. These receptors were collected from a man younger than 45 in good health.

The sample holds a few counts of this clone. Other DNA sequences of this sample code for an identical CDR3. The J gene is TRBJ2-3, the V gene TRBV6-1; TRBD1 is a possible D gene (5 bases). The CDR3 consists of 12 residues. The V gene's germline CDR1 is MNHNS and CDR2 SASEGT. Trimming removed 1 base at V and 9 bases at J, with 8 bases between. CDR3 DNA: TGTGCCAGCAGTGAAGGGCAGGGCACGCAGTATTTT. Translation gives CASSEGQGTQYF.

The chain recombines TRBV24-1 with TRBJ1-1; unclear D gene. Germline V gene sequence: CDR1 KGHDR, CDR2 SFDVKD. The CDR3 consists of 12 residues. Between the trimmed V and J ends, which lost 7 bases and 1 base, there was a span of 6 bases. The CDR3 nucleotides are TGTGCCACCAGGGGCTGGAACACTGAAGCTTTCTTT. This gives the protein CATRGWNTEAFF.